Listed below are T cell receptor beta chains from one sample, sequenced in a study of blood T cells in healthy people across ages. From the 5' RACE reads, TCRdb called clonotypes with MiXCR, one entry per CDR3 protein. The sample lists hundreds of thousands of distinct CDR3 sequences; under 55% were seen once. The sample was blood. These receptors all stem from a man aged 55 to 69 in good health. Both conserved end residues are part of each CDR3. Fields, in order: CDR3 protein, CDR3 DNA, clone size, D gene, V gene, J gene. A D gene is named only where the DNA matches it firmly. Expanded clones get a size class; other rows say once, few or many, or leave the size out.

CDR3aa: CASSQVKTSRGDIQYF; CDR3nt: TGCGCCAGCAGCCAAGTCAAGACATCTCGGGGGGACATTCAGTACTTC; abundance: few; d_gene: TRBD2; v_gene: TRBV4-1; j_gene: TRBJ2-4
CDR3aa: CASSQVSVGINTGELFF; CDR3nt: TGCGCCAGCAGCCAAGTTTCCGTCGGTATCAACACCGGGGAGCTGTTTTTT; abundance: .; d_gene: .; v_gene: TRBV4-3; j_gene: TRBJ2-2
CDR3aa: CASSLIAGGRDEQYF; CDR3nt: TGTGCCAGCAGTTTAATAGCGGGGGGTCGCGATGAGCAGTACTTC; abundance: .; d_gene: TRBD2; v_gene: TRBV12-3/TRBV12-4; j_gene: TRBJ2-7
CDR3aa: CASTEVQRGGYNEQFF; CDR3nt: TGTGCCAGCACCGAAGTCCAGCGGGGAGGCTACAATGAACAGTTCTTC; abundance: .; d_gene: TRBD2; v_gene: TRBV28; j_gene: TRBJ2-1
CDR3aa: CASSLNSGGQETQFF; CDR3nt: TGTGCCAGCAGTTTAAATAGCGGGGGGCAAGAGACCCAGTTCTTC; abundance: .; d_gene: TRBD2; v_gene: TRBV12-3/TRBV12-4; j_gene: TRBJ2-1
CDR3aa: CASRRDTTSYEQYF; CDR3nt: TGCGCCAGCAGGCGGGACACAACATCCTACGAGCAGTACTTC; abundance: .; d_gene: .; v_gene: TRBV5-1; j_gene: TRBJ2-7
CDR3aa: CASSLYRGFGYTF; CDR3nt: TGTGCCAGCAGCTTGTACAGAGGGTTTGGCTACACCTTC; abundance: .; d_gene: .; v_gene: TRBV7-9; j_gene: TRBJ1-2
CDR3aa: CASSFLDPNTDTQYF; CDR3nt: TGTGCCAGCAGTTTTCTCGACCCTAACACTGATACGCAGTATTTT; abundance: .; d_gene: .; v_gene: TRBV12-3/TRBV12-4; j_gene: TRBJ2-3
CDR3aa: CASSQGEGYTF; CDR3nt: TGTGCCAGCAGTCAAGGAGAGGGCTACACCTTC; abundance: .; d_gene: .; v_gene: TRBV3-1; j_gene: TRBJ1-2
CDR3aa: CSAQPGTAYEQYF; CDR3nt: TGCAGTGCTCAGCCGGGAACAGCCTACGAGCAGTACTTC; abundance: .; d_gene: .; v_gene: TRBV20-1; j_gene: TRBJ2-7
CDR3aa: CASSFFGAEQFF; CDR3nt: TGTGCCAGCAGCTTTTTTGGGGCCGAGCAGTTCTTC; abundance: .; d_gene: .; v_gene: TRBV7-2; j_gene: TRBJ2-1
CDR3aa: CSVVGITSGGTYNERFF; CDR3nt: TGCAGCGTTGTCGGGATTACTAGCGGGGGTACCTACAATGAGCGGTTCTTC; abundance: once; d_gene: TRBD2; v_gene: TRBV29-1; j_gene: TRBJ2-1
CDR3aa: CASSLQGASSPLHF; CDR3nt: TGTGCCAGCAGCTTACAGGGGGCTAGTTCACCCCTCCACTTT; abundance: once; d_gene: TRBD1; v_gene: TRBV7-2; j_gene: TRBJ1-6